A single sample gave rise to the 27 T cell receptor beta chains below, sequenced in a study of T cells in localized non-small cell lung cancer. Assay used: immunoSEQ multiplex PCR; TCRdb lists only in-frame clones, some missing. The data contain about 2,800 clones, approximately 24% of them singletons. The sample here was lung tumor tissue, taken before any cancer treatment. Source of these receptors: a man between 40 and 70 years old with stage I squamous cell lung carcinoma.

In its sample, this clone is medium-sized. The rearrangement joins TRBV11-3 to TRBJ1-1; D might be TRBD1 (5 bases). The CDR3 consists of 16 residues. V dropped 4 bases and J dropped 3 bases, with 18 bases sitting between them. Germline V gene sequence: CDR1 SGHNT, CDR2 YENEEA. The CDR3 loop reads CASSSTGGQWDTEAFF. Written as DNA, the CDR3 is TGTGCCAGCAGCTCCACTGGCGGACAATGGGACACTGAAGCTTTCTTT.

The rearrangement joins TRBV18 to TRBJ1-2, with D perhaps TRBD1 (5 bases). Germline V gene lookup returns CDR1 KGHSH and CDR2 LQKENI. Trimming took off 6 bases at V and 6 bases at J, with 14 bases between the two ends. The CDR3 runs 13 residues. The CDR3 DNA follows: TGTGCCAGCTCTCCCGGGGGGGAGGATGGCTACACCTTC. Its translation is CASSPGGEDGYTF.

The table lists this clone with a few counts. The chain recombines TRBV11-3 with TRBJ2-7, with D perhaps TRBD1 (7 bases). Trimming removed 3 bases from V and 6 bases from J, with 27 bases in between. Per germline, CDR1 SGHNT and CDR2 YENEEA. The CDR3 totals 18 residues. As DNA, the CDR3 is TGTGCCAGCAGCTTGTATCGGTTCGCGGGACAGCCACGAGGCGAGCAGTACTTC. This encodes CASSLYRFAGQPRGEQYF.

This clone was seen a few times. The CDR3 DNA reads TGTGCCAGCAGTTCCCCCCGAACCTTCCACTCTGGAAACACCATATATTTT. It is translated as CASSSPRTFHSGNTIYF. The rearrangement uses TRBV6-8 and TRBJ1-3, with D uncertain. The CDR3 consists of 17 residues. Germline values: CDR1 MNHGY, CDR2 SAAAGT. V lost 4 bases and J lost 0, with 16 bases in between.

The table lists this clone with a few counts. The V gene is TRBV10-2, the J gene TRBJ1-2, with a possible D match to TRBD1 (5 bases). The CDR3 loop spans 13 amino acids. Germline-derived CDR1 and CDR2 are WSHSY and SAAADI. Trimming left V 8 bases short and J 2 bases short, with 12 bases between. This chain's CDR3 is CASREGYNYGYTF. The DNA for the CDR3 is TGCGCCAGCCGGGAGGGGTACAACTATGGCTACACCTTC.

This clone was counted between two and nine times. The chain joins TRBV6-8 to TRBJ1-2; 7 positions match TRBD1. Germline V CDR1 and CDR2: MNHGY, SAAAGT. The CDR3 totals 13 residues. Trimming removed 10 bases from V and 6 bases from J; junction bases left unmatched: 11. In DNA, the CDR3 is TGTGCCATCGCTTTCGGACAGGATGATGGCTACACCTTC. It encodes CAIAFGQDDGYTF.

The gene calls are TRBV5-1 and TRBJ1-5, with 9 bases identical to TRBD1. The CDR3 length is 17 residues. CDR1 and CDR2 (germline): SGHRS, YFSETQ. Losses at the gene ends were 0 bases for V and 2 bases for J; bases not matched to a gene: 6. The CDR3 DNA reads as TGCGCCAGCAGCTTGGCTCCGGGACAGGGTCGCAATCAGCCCCAGCATTTT. Translated: CASSLAPGQGRNQPQHF.

This clone was detected a few times. The chain joins TRBV9 to TRBJ2-7; maybe TRBD2 (7 bases). The CDR3 covers 14 residues. V was pared by 3 bases and J by 3 bases, with 13 bases between. In germline, CDR1 is SGDLS, CDR2 YYNGEE. The CDR3, as DNA: TGTGCCAGCAGCGCCCAGGGAGGGGGCTACGAGCAGTACTTC. Its protein is CASSAQGGGYEQYF.

This chain joins TRBV15 and TRBJ1-5; 11 bases align to TRBD1. From germline, CDR1 is LNHNV and CDR2 YYDKDF (reference sequence). J lost 6 bases, V lost 4 bases, and 2 bases had no gene match. The CDR3 has 14 amino acids. CDR3 in DNA: TGTGCCACCAGCAAAGGGACAGGGGGTCAGCCCCAGCATTTT. Its protein product is CATSKGTGGQPQHF.

The chain is built from TRBV15 and TRBJ1-5; no clear D. Deletions cut 0 bases from V and 2 bases from J, with 14 bases between. CDR1 and CDR2 (germline): LNHNV, YYDKDF (reference sequence). This CDR3 spans 17 amino acids. The CDR3 DNA sequence: TGTGCCACCAGCAGAGAGACGTCGTGGAGGGGCAATCAGCCCCAGCATTTT. It encodes CATSRETSWRGNQPQHF.

This clone has a handful of counts. The CDR3 DNA sequence: TGTGCCAGCAGTCTCTCTGGAAACACCATATATTTT. It yields the protein CASSLSGNTIYF. This chain joins TRBV6-8 and TRBJ1-3, with D uncertain. The length of the CDR3 is 12 residues. Between the trimmed V and J ends, which lost 5 bases and 0 bases, there was a span of 2 bases. In germline, CDR1 is MNHGY, CDR2 SAAAGT.

There are a few counts of this clone. The J gene is TRBJ1-6, the V gene TRBV6-8; no firm D call. Germline CDR1 reads MNHGY; CDR2 reads SAAAGT. The CDR3 extends over 20 amino acids. Trimming took 6 bases from V and 3 from J, leaving 27 bases between them. CDR3 sequence: CASSPEGRLEPSFYNSPLHF. In DNA form, the CDR3 reads TGTGCCAGCAGCCCAGAGGGTAGGTTGGAGCCGTCTTTCTATAATTCACCCCTCCACTTT.

The chain is built from TRBV19 and TRBJ2-3; tentatively, D is TRBD2 (5 bases). The germline V gene has CDR1 LNHDA and CDR2 SQIVND (reference sequence). This CDR3 has 14 amino acids. With 10 bases removed from V and 3 bases from J, the gap between germline ends came to 17 bases. This CDR3 reads CATRPGLGTDTQYF. The DNA of the CDR3 is TGTGCCACCCGGCCGGGGTTGGGGACAGATACGCAGTATTTT.

The sample holds a few counts of this clone. The CDR3 coding sequence is TGTGCCAGCAGCTTGGAAGGAGTCAGGGTAGGCGAGCAGTACTTC. Residues: CASSLEGVRVGEQYF. V usage is TRBV11-3 and J usage is TRBJ2-7; tentatively, D is TRBD1 (5 bases). The CDR3 extends over 15 amino acids. Germline-derived CDR1 and CDR2 are SGHNT and YENEEA. With 3 bases removed from V and 6 bases from J, the gap between germline ends came to 18 bases.

The chain is built from TRBV7-6 and TRBJ1-4; TRBD1 aligns across 8 bases. Germline lookup yields CDR1 SGHVS and CDR2 FNYEAQ. This CDR3 is 14 amino acids long. V shed 4 bases and J 10 bases; nucleotides not matched to a gene: 8. CDR3 DNA: TGTGCCAGCAGCTGGCCAGGGGGCGGGGGAAAACTGTTTTTT. Translated: CASSWPGGGGKLFF.

This clone appeared a few times. The V call is TRBV6-8, the J call TRBJ1-1; no firm D call. This CDR3 has 14 amino acids. The V end lost 6 bases, the J end lost 1 base, and 12 bases lay between the germline ends. From germline, CDR1 is MNHGY and CDR2 SAAAGT. For the CDR3, the DNA is TGTGCCAGCAGAGCTCCAACGGGGAACACTGAAGCTTTCTTT. It encodes CASRAPTGNTEAFF.

The rearrangement links TRBV12-5 to TRBJ2-3; 8 bases agree with TRBD2. The CDR3 runs 17 residues. Germline CDR1 reads LGHNT; CDR2 reads FRNRAP. V trimming: 7 bases; J trimming: 3 bases; junction bases outside the gene matches: 15. CDR3 coding DNA: TGTGCTAGTGCCCCCGGGGGGGCCGGTGTTGTGACAGATACGCAGTATTTT. It codes for CASAPGGAGVVTDTQYF. Complete variable domain (other parts from reference TRBV12-5 and TRBJ2-3): DARVTQTPRHKVTEMGQEVTMRCQPILGHNTVFWYRQTMMQGLELLAYFRNRAPLDDSGMPKDRFSAEMPDATLATLKIQPSEPRDSAVYFCASAPGGAGVVTDTQYFGPGTRLTVL.

The CDR3 region has the DNA TGTGCCACCAGCCCCCGGACAGGGGAGGCAGATACGCAGTATTTT. The encoded protein is CATSPRTGEADTQYF. J is TRBJ2-3 and V is TRBV15; 9 positions match TRBD1. V trimming: 5 bases; J trimming: 4 bases; junction bases outside the gene matches: 7. Germline assignment: CDR1 LNHNV and CDR2 YYDKDF (reference sequence). CDR3 size: 15 residues.

The genes are TRBV19 and TRBJ1-2, with unresolved D. In germline, CDR1 is LNHDA, CDR2 SQIVND (reference sequence). The V and J ends lost 0 bases and 1 base respectively, with 6 bases between them. The CDR3 consists of 14 residues. CDR3 in DNA: TGTGCCAGTAGTATAGATCCGATTAACTATGGCTACACCTTC. This translates into CASSIDPINYGYTF.

There are a few counts of this clone. The chain joins TRBV11-3 to TRBJ1-2, with D unresolved. The CDR3 is made up of 17 amino acids. Germline-derived CDR1 and CDR2 are SGHNT and YENEEA. V shed 5 bases and J shed 3 bases, with 22 bases lying between them. CDR3 DNA: TGTGCCAGCAGCGCCTCCGGGGTCTACTCAGTCTACTATGGCTACACCTTC. Its protein is CASSASGVYSVYYGYTF. Full variable domain (outside the CDR3, taken from reference TRBV11-3 and TRBJ1-2): EAGVVQSPRYKIIEKKQPVAFWCNPISGHNTLYWYLQNLGQGPELLIRYENEEAVDDSQLPKDRFSAERLKGVDSTLKIQPAELGDSAVYLCASSASGVYSVYYGYTFGSGTRLTVV.

The gene calls are TRBV6-8 and TRBJ2-5; TRBD2 agrees at 15 bases. CDR1 is MNHGY and CDR2 is SAAAGT in the germline V gene. V was clipped by 4 bases and J by 5 bases; unmatched bases: 8. The CDR3 is 17 amino acids. The CDR3 is CASSSRTSGGARETQYF. DNA of the CDR3: TGTGCCAGCAGTTCCCGGACTAGCGGGGGGGCAAGGGAGACCCAGTACTTC.

In its sample, this clone was seen a few times. V is TRBV28 and J is TRBJ1-4; D is ambiguous. The CDR3 extends over 15 amino acids. Trimming removed 5 bases from V and 6 bases from J, with 16 bases in between. Germline loops: CDR1 MDHEN, CDR2 SYDVKM. The chain's CDR3 is CASSGRIIKDEKLFF. CDR3 nucleotides: TGTGCCAGCAGTGGACGGATAATTAAGGATGAAAAACTGTTTTTT.

V is TRBV19 and J is TRBJ1-6; 9 nucleotides align to TRBD1. The V gene's germline CDR1 is LNHDA and CDR2 SQIVND (reference sequence). The CDR3 totals 16 residues. The V segment lost 8 bases and the J segment 7 bases; nucleotides outside the gene matches: 12. The CDR3 sequence: CASRWRDRGLNSPLHF. The CDR3 nucleotides are TGTGCCAGTCGCTGGCGAGACAGGGGGTTAAATTCACCCCTCCACTTT.

The V gene is TRBV5-1, the J gene TRBJ1-2, with 8 positions matching TRBD1. The CDR3 spans 16 residues. V shed 1 base, J shed 8 bases, and the junction held 13 bases outside the gene matches. Germline V gene lookup returns CDR1 SGHRS and CDR2 YFSETQ. CDR3 residues: CASSLTGGQDLRGYTF. The CDR3, as DNA: TGCGCCAGCAGCTTGACAGGGGGGCAAGATCTTAGGGGCTACACCTTC.

This clone was recorded a few times. The chain employs TRBV5-1 and TRBJ2-6; no reliable D call. The CDR3 consists of 19 residues. The V gene lost 4 bases and the J gene lost 4 bases, with 24 bases spanning the gap. The germline V gene has CDR1 SGHRS and CDR2 YFSETQ. CDR3 sequence (DNA): TGCGCCAGCAGCCTGCACGAATCTAGTGTTCGGACCGGGGCCAACGTCCTGACTTTC. It encodes CASSLHESSVRTGANVLTF.

This clone occurred a few times. This sequence joins TRBV18 and TRBJ1-1; TRBD1 agrees at 11 bases. The CDR3 length is 15 residues. V was pared by 0 bases and J by 7 bases, with 4 bases of the junction left unmatched. From germline, CDR1 is KGHSH and CDR2 LQKENI. The CDR3 sequence is CASSPPGQGVGEAFF. CDR3 bases: TGTGCCAGCTCACCACCGGGACAGGGGGTGGGTGAAGCTTTCTTT. Drawing the rest from reference TRBV18 and TRBJ1-1, the complete variable domain is NAGVMQNPRHLVRRRGQEARLRCSPMKGHSHVYWYRQLPEEGLKFMVYLQKENIIDESGMPKERFSAEFPKEGPSILRIQQVVRGDSAAYFCASSPPGQGVGEAFFGQGTRLTVV.

The rearrangement joins TRBV19 to TRBJ2-7; D is uncertain. In germline, CDR1 is LNHDA, CDR2 SQIVND (reference sequence). CDR3 length: 14 residues. The V end was cut by 1 base, the J end by 2 bases, with 9 bases between. DNA of the CDR3: TGTGCCAGTAGTATAGCGGCAGCCACCTACGAGCAGTACTTC. It translates to CASSIAAATYEQYF.